Listed below are T cell receptor beta chains from one sample, sequenced in a study of T cell responses to AZD1222 COVID-19 vaccine. Repertoires were generated with immunoSEQ multiplex PCR, while TCRdb's copy carries only in-frame clones and drops some. The sample carries some 100,000 clones, about nine tenths recorded once. The material was peripheral blood, obtained on day 0 of AZD1222 vaccination. These receptors originate from an adult in good health. CDR3s include the opening cysteine and the closing phenylalanine or tryptophan. The order of the fields is CDR3 length, J gene, clone size, D gene, V gene, CDR3 DNA, CDR3 protein. The D gene is left open where the match is weak. Part of the rows lack a size; the others show once, few, many or a class for expanded clones.

>15|TRBJ2-7|-|-|TRBV27
TGTGCCAGCAGTTTCTTAGAAGGGTCCGTCTACGAGCAGTACTTC
CASSFLEGSVYEQYF
>15|TRBJ1-5|-|-|TRBV27
TGTGCCAGCAGTTCCCTACCGGCCATAAATCAGCCCCAGCATTTT
CASSSLPAINQPQHF
>15|TRBJ2-1|-|TRBD1|TRBV24-1
TGTGCCACCAGTGGGACTCGACAGGGGGCCAATGAGCAGTTCTTC
CATSGTRQGANEQFF
>14|TRBJ1-4|-|-|TRBV5-1
TGCGCCAGCAGCTTACAGTCAACTAATGAAAAACTGTTTTTT
CASSLQSTNEKLFF
>17|TRBJ2-7|-|-|TRBV7-2
TGTGCCAGCAGCCCCATACGAGTTTGGGGATCCCCCTACGAGCAGTACTTC
CASSPIRVWGSPYEQYF
>18|TRBJ2-2|-|-|TRBV11-3
TGTGCCAGCAGCTTAGGCTTCCTCCGCAGGGCGAACACCGGGGAGCTGTTTTTT
CASSLGFLRRANTGELFF
>14|TRBJ1-1|-|TRBD1|TRBV19
TGTGCCAGTAGTATAGAACAGGGGAGGCCTGAAGCTTTCTTT
CASSIEQGRPEAFF
>13|TRBJ2-2|-|-|TRBV12-3/TRBV12-4
TGTGCCAGCAGTCCGACCCCGGGCGGGGAGCTGTTTTTT
CASSPTPGGELFF
>14|TRBJ1-1|-|-|TRBV5-1
TGCGCCAGCAGCTGGGGGGCAGTGAACACTGAAGCTTTCTTT
CASSWGAVNTEAFF
>13|TRBJ1-2|-|-|TRBV7-9
TGTGCCAGCAGCTTACCGGGGTCTCGGGGCTACACCTTC
CASSLPGSRGYTF
>17|TRBJ2-1|few|-|TRBV28
TGTGCCAGCAGTTTAAGGGGGGCGGGGTCATCCTACAATGAGCAGTTCTTC
CASSLRGAGSSYNEQFF
>15|TRBJ2-2|-|TRBD2|TRBV24-1
TGTGCCACCAAGGGACTAGCGGGGGACACCGGGGAGCTGTTTTTT
CATKGLAGDTGELFF
>12|TRBJ1-1|-|-|TRBV6-5
TGTGCCAGCAGTTACAATTCTGATGAAGCTTTCTTT
CASSYNSDEAFF
>14|TRBJ1-2|-|-|TRBV5-1
TGCGCCAGCAGCTTGGTGGGGACAACCTATGGCTACACCTTC
CASSLVGTTYGYTF
>17|TRBJ2-1|once|TRBD2|TRBV27
TGTGCCAGCAGTTGGGGGAGCGGGGGCGCATCCTACAATGAGCAGTTCTTC
CASSWGSGGASYNEQFF
>12|TRBJ2-3|-|-|TRBV3-1/TRBV3-2
TGTGCCAGCAGCGGCCGCACAGATACGCAGTATTTT
CASSGRTDTQYF
>14|TRBJ1-2|-|-|TRBV28
TGTGCCAGCAGTCCTGGGTTTAACAGTCTAGGCTACACCTTC
CASSPGFNSLGYTF
>14|TRBJ1-2|-|-|TRBV28
TGTGCCAGCAGTTTACCCGGGACACCCTATGGCTACACCTTC
CASSLPGTPYGYTF
>14|TRBJ2-7|-|TRBD1|TRBV20-1
TGCAGTGCTAGTAGAGGACAGGCTCCCTACGAGCAGTACTTC
CSASRGQAPYEQYF
>16|TRBJ2-7|-|-|TRBV18
TGTGCCAGCTCACCCTATATACAGGGGGAGGGCAACGAGCAGTACTTC
CASSPYIQGEGNEQYF
>13|TRBJ1-5|-|-|TRBV21-1
TGTGCCAGCGGTAGGAGGGAAAATCAGCCCCAGCATTTT
CASGRRENQPQHF
>14|TRBJ1-3|few|-|TRBV3-1/TRBV3-2
TGTGCCAGCAGCCAAGGGACCGTGCAAAACACCATATATTTT
CASSQGTVQNTIYF
>17|TRBJ2-3|once|TRBD2|TRBV19
TGTGCCAGTAGTATTGGGGGACTAGCCCCCCAGCCAGATACGCAGTATTTT
CASSIGGLAPQPDTQYF
>11|TRBJ1-1|few|-|TRBV10-2
TGCGCCAGCAGTGACGACGGTGAAGCTTTCTTT
CASSDDGEAFF
>13|TRBJ1-1|-|-|TRBV6-4
TGTGCCAGCAGTAGCGACGGGGGGACTGAAGCTTTCTTT
CASSSDGGTEAFF
>15|TRBJ2-7|-|-|TRBV5-6
TGTGCCAGCAGCTTGCAGGGGATCCCTTTCTACGAGCAGTACTTC
CASSLQGIPFYEQYF
>14|TRBJ1-6|-|-|TRBV7-2
TGTGCCAGCAGTCGGGATCTTTCAGACCTTGCCCTCCACTTT
CASSRDLSDLALHF
>15|TRBJ1-2|-|-|TRBV2
TGTGCCAGCAGTGGAGGGGCTGGGCGTTCCTATGGCTACACCTTC
CASSGGAGRSYGYTF
>15|TRBJ2-3|-|TRBD2|TRBV3-1/TRBV3-2
TGTGCCAGCAGCCAAGTTAGCGGGGGGCCAGATACGCAGTATTTT
CASSQVSGGPDTQYF
>12|TRBJ1-1|-|-|TRBV5-6
TGTGCCAGCAGCGGGCAGCGGGATACAGCTTTCTTT
CASSGQRDTAFF
>11|TRBJ2-7|-|-|TRBV28
TGTGCCAGCCGGGGCCCCTACGAGCAGTACTTC
CASRGPYEQYF
>19|TRBJ1-5|-|TRBD1|TRBV27
TGTGCCAGCAGTTCCCTCCAAATCTCTCCGGGACAGGGTTATCAGCCCCAGCATTTT
CASSSLQISPGQGYQPQHF
>16|TRBJ2-7|-|TRBD2|TRBV29-1
TGCAGCGTGTATGGACTAGCGGGGGGGAGAACCTACGAGCAGTACTTC
CSVYGLAGGRTYEQYF
>14|TRBJ2-3|-|-|TRBV5-1
TGCGCCAGCAGCTCGCCAGGTTACACAGATACGCAGTATTTT
CASSSPGYTDTQYF
>16|TRBJ1-6|once|TRBD1|TRBV6-5
TGTGCCAGCAGTTACTCGAGGCGGGACAGTGTTTCACCCCTCCACTTT
CASSYSRRDSVSPLHF
>14|TRBJ1-6|-|-|TRBV6-5
TGTGCCAGCAGGCCCGGACAGTATAATTCACCCCTCCACTTT
CASRPGQYNSPLHF
>18|TRBJ2-2|-|TRBD1|TRBV19
TGTGCCAGTAGTAACCCGTCTAGTGTCGACAGGGTTCCCGGGGAGCTGTTTTTT
CASSNPSSVDRVPGELFF
>13|TRBJ1-6|once|TRBD1|TRBV27
TGTGCCAGCGCAGGGGGCAACAATTCACCCCTCCACTTT
CASAGGNNSPLHF
>16|TRBJ1-6|-|TRBD1|TRBV9
TGTGCCAGCAGCCCGACCGGACAGGGGGCGAATTCACCCCTCCACTTT
CASSPTGQGANSPLHF
>16|TRBJ1-1|-|-|TRBV4-2
TGTGCCAGCAGCCAGTCTGCGGGCGAGACGGACACTGAAGCTTTCTTT
CASSQSAGETDTEAFF
>12|TRBJ2-3|-|-|TRBV6-2/TRBV6-3
TGTGCCAGCAGTCCAGGGGCACCTACGCAGTATTTT
CASSPGAPTQYF
>16|TRBJ2-1|-|TRBD1|TRBV14
TGTGCCAGCAGCCTCGGGACAGGGGGCCCCTACAATGAGCAGTTCTTC
CASSLGTGGPYNEQFF
>14|TRBJ1-2|-|-|TRBV5-1
TGCGCCAGCAGCTTGGGGCAGGGTTACTATGGCTACACCTTC
CASSLGQGYYGYTF
>15|TRBJ2-5|-|-|TRBV9
TGTGCCAGCAGCGTACTGTTAAACGGAGAAGAGACCCAGTACTTC
CASSVLLNGEETQYF
>14|TRBJ1-5|once|-|TRBV19
TGTGCCAGTAGTATTGAGGGGGAAGGTCAGCCCCAGCATTTT
CASSIEGEGQPQHF
>15|TRBJ2-3|-|-|TRBV27
TGTGCCAGCACCTTCCTTGGGACTAGCACAGATACGCAGTATTTT
CASTFLGTSTDTQYF
>15|TRBJ2-1|-|-|TRBV7-2
TGTGCCAGCAGCTCAGACAGGAGCTCCTACAATGAGCAGTTCTTC
CASSSDRSSYNEQFF
>15|TRBJ1-5|-|-|TRBV6-4
TGTGCCAGCAGTGACTGGGCGGGGGGCAATCAGCCCCAGCATTTT
CASSDWAGGNQPQHF
>13|TRBJ1-1|-|TRBD1|TRBV5-6
TGTGCCAGCAGCTGGGGAGGACAGGGCGAAGCTTTCTTT
CASSWGGQGEAFF
>14|TRBJ1-1|-|-|TRBV25-1
TGTGCCAGCAGTGATCCAGGGACGGGGACTGAAGCTTTCTTT
CASSDPGTGTEAFF
>14|TRBJ2-3|-|-|TRBV5-6
TGTGCCAGCAGCTTGGACAGCTTCACAGATACGCAGTATTTT
CASSLDSFTDTQYF